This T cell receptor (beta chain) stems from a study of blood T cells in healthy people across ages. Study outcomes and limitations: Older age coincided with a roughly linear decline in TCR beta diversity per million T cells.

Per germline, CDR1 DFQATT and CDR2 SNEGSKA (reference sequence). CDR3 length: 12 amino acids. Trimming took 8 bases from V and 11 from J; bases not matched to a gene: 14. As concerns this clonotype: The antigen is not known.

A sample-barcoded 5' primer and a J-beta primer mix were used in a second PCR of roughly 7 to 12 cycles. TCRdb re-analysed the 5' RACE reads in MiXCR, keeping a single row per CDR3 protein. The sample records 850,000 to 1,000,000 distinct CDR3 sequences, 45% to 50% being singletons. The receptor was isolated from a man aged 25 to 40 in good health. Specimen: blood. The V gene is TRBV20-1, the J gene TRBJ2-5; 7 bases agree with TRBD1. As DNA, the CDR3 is TGCAGTCCCCTCGGACAGGTAGGGGAGCAGTACTTC. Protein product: CSPLGQVGEQYF.